Each of the 12 T cell receptor beta chains below was sequenced from the same sample in a study of cytomegalovirus exposure and HLA in healthy donors listed by TCRdb under 2017. Receptor libraries were prepared by the immunoSEQ multiplex PCR assay. For the multiplex PCR, a mixture combining 60 forward primers for TCR Vbeta segments and 13 reverse primers for TCR Jbeta segments was used. TCRdb holds this immuneACCESS table with in-frame rearrangements only. Some clones are missing; in checked studies, unresolved V genes explain under half, and the rest has no known cause. This sample gives more than 95,000 clones in total; roughly 72% of them show up just once. The top ten hold under 14% of the sample. The sequencing input was PBMCs. These receptors all come from a woman between 50 and 59 years old in good health and CMV-seropositive.

The genes are TRBV28 and TRBJ2-7; 7 bases align to TRBD2. This CDR3 comprises 13 residues. Germline trimming cut 6 bases from V and 2 bases from J; bases unmatched to any gene: 4. Germline V gives CDR1 MDHEN, CDR2 SYDVKM. The CDR3 protein is CASRSGTTYEQYF. CDR3 DNA sequence: TGTGCCAGCAGGTCTGGGACTACCTACGAGCAGTACTTC.

This chain uses TRBV10-3 with TRBJ2-1; 10 bases agree with TRBD2. CDR3 length: 12 amino acids. J was trimmed by 10 bases and V by 8 bases; bases with no gene match: 5. Germline CDR1 and CDR2: ENHRY and SYGVKD. DNA for the CDR3: TGTGCCATCTCCGGGACTAGCGAGGAGCAGTTCTTC. Protein product: CAISGTSEEQFF.

This clone showed up just once. This chain links TRBV9 with TRBJ2-2; 9 bases fit TRBD1. There are 15 residues in the CDR3. Germline-derived CDR1 and CDR2 are SGDLS and YYNGEE. J was trimmed by 7 bases and V by 4 bases; bases with no gene match: 8. CDR3 coding DNA: TGTGCCAGCAGCCCATGGACAGGGGTCAACGGGGAGCTGTTTTTT. Its translation: CASSPWTGVNGELFF.

The chain uses TRBV4-2 and TRBJ1-1; D is uncertain. This CDR3 has 15 amino acids. Germline-derived CDR1 and CDR2 are LGHNA and YNFKEQ. V lost 0 bases and J lost 0, with 8 bases in between. The CDR3 region is CASSQDWQMNTEAFF. The DNA for the CDR3 is TGTGCCAGCAGCCAAGATTGGCAGATGAACACTGAAGCTTTCTTT.

The rearrangement links TRBV27 to TRBJ2-5; 8 positions match TRBD1. The V segment lost 8 bases and the J segment 5 bases; nucleotides outside the gene matches: 13. Germline V lookup: CDR1 MNHEY, CDR2 SMNVEV (reference sequence). The CDR3 consists of 15 residues. The CDR3 protein is CASGRTGIIWETQYF. CDR3 nucleotides: TGTGCCAGCGGTAGGACAGGGATTATCTGGGAGACCCAGTACTTC.

This chain connects TRBV19 to TRBJ2-3; possibly TRBD2 for D (5 bases). Germline lookup yields CDR1 LNHDA and CDR2 SQIVND (reference sequence). Trimming removed 2 bases from V and 6 bases from J, with 12 bases in between. This CDR3 is built from 14 residues. CDR3 bases: TGTGCCAGTAGTATACTAGCTAAGGGCGATACGCAGTATTTT. The encoded protein is CASSILAKGDTQYF.

V is TRBV10-3 and J is TRBJ1-1, with 7 bases lining up with TRBD1. The CDR3 is 16 amino acids. The germline V gene encodes CDR1 ENHRY and CDR2 SYGVKD. V shed 5 bases and J 2 bases; nucleotides not matched to a gene: 11. CDR3 nucleotide sequence: TGTGCCATCAGTAAAGCCCTCGGGACAGATAACACTGAAGCTTTCTTT. As protein: CAISKALGTDNTEAFF.

The V and J genes are TRBV14 and TRBJ2-7; TRBD1 is a possible D gene (5 bases). The CDR3 contains 14 residues. V was pared by 4 bases and J by 6 bases, with 16 bases between. Per germline, CDR1 SGHDN and CDR2 FVKESK. The CDR3 spells CASSRQGPRGEQYF. The CDR3 DNA reads TGTGCCAGCAGCCGGCAGGGTCCCCGAGGCGAGCAGTACTTC.

This clone showed up just a few times. The chain couples TRBV5-1 to TRBJ1-3; D may be TRBD1 (6 bases). This CDR3 has 17 residues. Trimming removed 0 bases from V and 4 bases from J, with 17 bases in between. Germline V lookup: CDR1 SGHRS, CDR2 YFSETQ. CDR3 loop: CASSLDVQGMSGNTIYF. CDR3 nucleotides: TGCGCCAGCAGCTTGGATGTACAGGGTATGTCCGGAAACACCATATATTTT.

V is TRBV5-1 and J is TRBJ2-1, with 11 positions matching TRBD2. Germline V gene lookup returns CDR1 SGHRS and CDR2 YFSETQ. V lost 0 bases, J lost 5 bases, and 4 bases stayed unmatched. CDR3 length: 16 residues. CDR3 region: CASSLGLAGGHNEQFF. For the CDR3, the DNA is TGCGCCAGCAGCTTGGGGCTAGCGGGGGGTCACAATGAGCAGTTCTTC.

This chain uses TRBV6-1 with TRBJ1-4, with 8 bases matching TRBD1. CDR3 length: 15 amino acids. The V and J ends lost 4 bases and 6 bases, in that order; junction bases with no gene match: 7. Germline lookup yields CDR1 MNHNS and CDR2 SASEGT. CDR3 amino acids: CASSVGQGAYEKLFF. CDR3 nucleotide sequence: TGTGCCAGCAGTGTCGGGCAGGGGGCATATGAAAAACTGTTTTTT.

A single count supports this clone. The gene calls are TRBV5-4 and TRBJ2-7, with 13 nucleotides matching TRBD2. Trimming removed 3 bases from V and 7 bases from J; junction bases left unmatched: 4. CDR3 size: 14 residues. Germline V gene sequence: CDR1 SGHNT, CDR2 YYREEE (reference sequence). Here the CDR3 DNA reads TGTGCCAGCAGCTCGGGACTAGCGGGGAATGAGCAGTACTTC. Protein product: CASSSGLAGNEQYF.